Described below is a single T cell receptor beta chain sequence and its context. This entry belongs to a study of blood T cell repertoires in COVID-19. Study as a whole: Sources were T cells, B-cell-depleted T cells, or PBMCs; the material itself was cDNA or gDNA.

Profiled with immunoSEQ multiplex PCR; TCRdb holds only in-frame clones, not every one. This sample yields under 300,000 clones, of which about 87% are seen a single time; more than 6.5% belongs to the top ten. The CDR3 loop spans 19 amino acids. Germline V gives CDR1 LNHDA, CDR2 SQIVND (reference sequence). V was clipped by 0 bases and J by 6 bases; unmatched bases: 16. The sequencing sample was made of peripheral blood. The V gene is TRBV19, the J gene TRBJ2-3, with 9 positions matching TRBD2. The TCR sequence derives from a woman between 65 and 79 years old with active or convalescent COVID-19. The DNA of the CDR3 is TGTGCCAGTAGTATAGATACGGTTGGCGGGGGGGGCCGGTTCGATACGCAGTATTTT. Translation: CASSIDTVGGGGRFDTQYF.